This TCR beta chain was observed in a study of cytomegalovirus exposure and HLA in healthy donors. The PCR ran on 60 Vbeta and 13 Jbeta primers. Some clones are missing from TCRdb's copy, which holds only in-frame ones; the method was immunoSEQ multiplex PCR. This sample yields about 200,000 clones, of which 70% to 80% are seen a single time; approximately 0.4% belongs to the top ten. Germline V gene lookup returns CDR1 SGHKS and CDR2 YYEKEE (reference sequence). This CDR3 spans 15 amino acids. The V and J ends lost 0 bases and 6 bases respectively, with 13 bases between them. The chain recombines TRBV5-5 with TRBJ2-1, with D possibly matching TRBD1 (5 bases). This TCR came from a male donor in good health and CMV-seropositive. The source material was PBMCs. This chain's CDR3 is CASSLALQGGNEQFF. In DNA, the CDR3 is TGTGCCAGCAGCTTGGCCCTGCAGGGCGGCAATGAGCAGTTCTTC.